The 24 T cell receptor beta chains below were found in one sample sequenced in a study of blood T cell repertoires in COVID-19. The table came from immunoSEQ multiplex PCR; TCRdb's copy has only in-frame clones and leaves some out. The data show some 210,000 clones, 80% to 90% seen once. Input material: peripheral blood. These TCRs come from a man aged 50 to 60 with active or convalescent COVID-19.

The chain uses TRBV7-2 and TRBJ2-1, with TRBD1 identical over 7 bases. V lost 8 bases, J lost 4 bases, and 8 bases stayed unmatched. Germline CDR1 is SGHTA and CDR2 is FQGNSA. CDR3 length equals 14 residues. The CDR3 DNA is TGTGCCAGCGGTAAGGGACAGCCTTACAATGAGCAGTTCTTC. Translation gives CASGKGQPYNEQFF.

The gene calls are TRBV6-5 and TRBJ2-2; D remains ambiguous. Trimming cost V 2 bases and J 3 bases, with 10 bases left between them. This CDR3 spans 15 amino acids. Germline V gene data show CDR1 as MNHEY and CDR2 as SVGAGI. The DNA of the CDR3 is TGTGCCAGCAGTTACGTAGAGGTTCACACCGGGGAGCTGTTTTTT. As protein: CASSYVEVHTGELFF.

The V and J genes are TRBV28 and TRBJ2-5; 8 nucleotides match TRBD2. CDR1 MDHEN and CDR2 SYDVKM come from the germline V gene. J was trimmed by 7 bases and V by 5 bases; bases with no gene match: 12. The CDR3 is 15 residues long. The CDR3 region is CASSLSSGPRGTQYF. As DNA, the CDR3 is TGTGCCAGCAGTCTCTCTAGCGGGCCCCGGGGGACCCAGTACTTC.

The chain has TRBV7-9 and TRBJ2-1; D gene unclear. Germline-derived CDR1 and CDR2 are SEHNR and FQNEAQ (reference sequence). The CDR3 is 13 residues long. Trimming left V 0 bases short and J 5 bases short, with 5 bases between. CDR3 bases: TGTGCCAGCAGCTTAGCCCAGAACAATGAGCAGTTCTTC. Amino acids: CASSLAQNNEQFF.

This clone appeared a few times. The chain recombines TRBV19 with TRBJ1-3; weak D call: TRBD1 (5 bases). The V gene lost 7 bases and the J gene lost 1 base, with 14 bases spanning the gap. Per the germline V gene, CDR1 is LNHDA and CDR2 is SQIVND (reference sequence). The length of the CDR3 is 15 residues. CDR3 nucleotides: TGTGCCAGTACTATGGAAAGGGGTTCTGGAAACACCATATATTTT. This sequence encodes CASTMERGSGNTIYF.

DNA of the CDR3: TGTGCCAGCAGTCCCACTAGCGGCCCTGGTACGCAGTATTTT. This sequence encodes CASSPTSGPGTQYF. The chain uses TRBV6-5 and TRBJ2-3; 8 bases map to TRBD2. This CDR3 region has 14 residues. The V and J ends lost 5 bases and 8 bases, in that order; junction bases with no gene match: 9. Looked up from germline, CDR1 is MNHEY and CDR2 is SVGAGI.

The chain is built from TRBV7-2 and TRBJ2-3; 9 nucleotides agree with TRBD2. This CDR3 is built from 15 residues. Germline-derived CDR1 and CDR2 are SGHTA and FQGNSA. With V trimmed by 7 bases and J by 3 bases, 8 bases remained unmatched. The CDR3 is CASTGGGARTDTQYF. In DNA, the CDR3 is TGTGCCAGCACTGGCGGGGGGGCAAGGACAGATACGCAGTATTTT.

The rearrangement links TRBV18 to TRBJ2-1; the match to TRBD1 covers 11 bases. The J segment lost 9 bases and the V segment lost 2 bases, leaving 3 bases of the junction unmatched. Looked up from germline, CDR1 is KGHSH and CDR2 is LQKENI. This CDR3 has 14 residues. The CDR3 DNA reads as TGTGCCAGCTCACCAGGGACAGGGGGTGGTGAGCAGTTCTTC. The encoded protein is CASSPGTGGGEQFF.

The chain carries TRBV6-5 and TRBJ1-1, with D perhaps matching TRBD1 (6 bases). The V gene's germline CDR1 is MNHEY and CDR2 SVGAGI. The CDR3 has 13 residues. With 5 bases removed from V and 5 bases from J, the gap between germline ends came to 12 bases. The CDR3 is CASSLTGYTEAFF. Here the CDR3 DNA reads TGTGCCAGCAGTCTAACAGGGTATACTGAAGCTTTCTTT.

The chain joins TRBV7-9 to TRBJ2-1, with D possibly TRBD1 on 6 matching bases. Germline CDR1 and CDR2: SEHNR and FQNEAQ (reference sequence). The V end was cut by 5 bases, the J end by 7 bases, with 15 bases between. This CDR3 contains 14 residues. The DNA of the CDR3 is TGTGCCAGCAGCCAAACGACAGGTGGGAATGAGCAGTTCTTC. Residues: CASSQTTGGNEQFF.

This chain joins TRBV30 and TRBJ1-2; D remains ambiguous. The CDR3 is 12 residues long. Between the trimmed V and J ends, which lost 4 bases and 5 bases, there was a span of 11 bases. CDR1 and CDR2 (germline): GTSNPN, SVGIG (reference sequence). This chain's CDR3 is CAWKSRSYGYTF. CDR3 DNA: TGTGCCTGGAAGAGCAGGTCTTATGGCTACACCTTC.

J is TRBJ1-3 and V is TRBV9, with a possible D match to TRBD1 (6 bases). Between the trimmed V and J ends, which lost 4 bases and 4 bases, there was a span of 15 bases. The CDR3 is 15 residues long. CDR1 and CDR2 from the germline V gene are SGDLS and YYNGEE. The CDR3 loop reads CASSPQGSGGNTIYF. The CDR3 coding sequence is TGTGCCAGCAGCCCACAGGGTTCTGGCGGAAACACCATATATTTT. Based on the CDR3 plus reference TRBV9 and TRBJ1-3, the full variable domain is DSGVTQTPKHLITATGQRVTLRCSPRSGDLSVYWYQQSLDQGLQFLIQYYNGEERAKGNILERFSAQQFPDLHSELNLSSLELGDSALYFCASSPQGSGGNTIYFGEGSWLTVV.

V gene TRBV6-6 combines with J gene TRBJ1-1, with 9 bases matching TRBD1. The trim removed 4 bases at V and 5 bases at J, leaving 8 bases unmatched. The length of the CDR3 is 15 residues. Germline V gene data show CDR1 as MNHNY and CDR2 as SVGAGI (reference sequence). This chain's CDR3 is CASSFLTGGRTEAFF. CDR3 nucleotide sequence: TGTGCCAGCAGTTTCCTAACAGGGGGCCGGACTGAAGCTTTCTTT.

This clone occurred a few times. The chain uses TRBV10-2 and TRBJ1-1; TRBD1 matches 8 bases. CDR3 length: 14 residues. Germline V gives CDR1 WSHSY, CDR2 SAAADI. Unmatched junction bases numbered 4, after V lost 6 bases and J lost 1 base. The CDR3 here is CASRGTGSNTEAFF. CDR3 coding DNA: TGCGCCAGCAGAGGGACAGGTTCGAACACTGAAGCTTTCTTT.

The chain recombines TRBV11-2 with TRBJ1-1; weak D call: TRBD1 (6 bases). The CDR3 extends over 17 amino acids. V lost 5 bases, J lost 2 bases, and 21 bases lay in between. Germline CDR1 reads SGHAT; CDR2 reads FQNNGV. CDR3 DNA: TGTGCCAGCAGCCCCTCGGGGGGCGGGTTCCTAAACACTGAAGCTTTCTTT. Translated, it gives CASSPSGGGFLNTEAFF.

This clone was counted a single time. The chain recombines TRBV21-1 with TRBJ1-1. TRBV21-1 is an annotated pseudogene. This CDR3 is built from 10 residues. For the CDR3, the DNA is TGTGCCACCCGGGACACTGAAGCTTTCTTT. It encodes CATRDTEAFF.

The V and J genes are TRBV4-3 and TRBJ2-3; 7 bases match TRBD2. Per germline, CDR1 LGHNA and CDR2 YSLEER. V lost 0 bases to trimming and J lost 2 bases; unmatched junction nucleotides: 8. The CDR3 has 17 amino acids. This CDR3 reads CASSQDLSTSTTDTQYF. Written as DNA, the CDR3 is TGCGCCAGCAGCCAAGATCTATCGACTAGCACCACAGATACGCAGTATTTT.

This chain connects TRBV19 to TRBJ1-3; 7 bases map to TRBD1. Germline CDR1 is LNHDA and CDR2 is SQIVND (reference sequence). V lost 4 bases, J lost 0 bases, and 30 bases stayed unmatched. The length of the CDR3 is 24 residues. The CDR3 reads CASSTGTSRDSVWLKQASGNTIYF. The CDR3 nucleotides are TGTGCCAGTAGTACAGGAACGTCCCGGGACAGTGTATGGCTTAAACAAGCCTCTGGAAACACCATATATTTT.

CDR3 sequence reads: CASSHFPMSDTQYF. The CDR3 nucleotides read TGTGCCAGCAGCCATTTCCCCATGTCAGATACGCAGTATTTT. The chain links TRBV3-1 (or the pseudogene TRBV3-2) to TRBJ2-3; D unresolved. Germline CDR1 is LGHDT and CDR2 is YNNKEL (reference sequence). V dropped 3 bases and J dropped 4 bases, with 11 bases sitting between them. The CDR3 has 14 amino acids.

The chain combines TRBV30 with TRBJ2-7, with 11 bases aligning to TRBD2. Germline assignment: CDR1 GTSNPN and CDR2 SVGIG (reference sequence). The V segment lost 7 bases and the J segment 3 bases; nucleotides outside the gene matches: 2. The length of the CDR3 is 12 residues. In DNA form, the CDR3 reads TGTGCCTTGACTAGCGGGAACTACGAGCAGTACTTC. This encodes CALTSGNYEQYF.

The chain carries TRBV18 and TRBJ1-6, with 8 bases lining up with TRBD1. Germline CDR1 is KGHSH and CDR2 is LQKENI. V shed 0 bases and J 6 bases; nucleotides not matched to a gene: 7. This CDR3 is 17 amino acids long. CDR3: CASSPPTTGVPNSPLHF. For the CDR3, the DNA is TGTGCCAGCTCACCACCCACGACAGGGGTCCCTAATTCACCCCTCCACTTT.

V usage is TRBV18 and J usage is TRBJ2-1, with D perhaps matching TRBD2 (6 bases). This CDR3 has 15 residues. V lost 6 bases and J lost 0, with 12 bases in between. Germline values: CDR1 KGHSH, CDR2 LQKENI. The CDR3 sequence: CASSPPGSSYNEQFF. Here the CDR3 DNA reads TGTGCCAGCTCCCCGCCCGGGAGCTCCTACAATGAGCAGTTCTTC.

The chain couples TRBV30 to TRBJ1-2; 7 nucleotides line up with TRBD1. The CDR3 covers 14 residues. Germline V gives CDR1 GTSNPN, CDR2 SVGIG (reference sequence). V was pared by 2 bases and J by 8 bases, with 11 bases of the junction left unmatched. Here the CDR3 reads CAWSPLTGERGYTF. As DNA, the CDR3 is TGTGCCTGGAGTCCCCTTACAGGGGAAAGGGGCTACACCTTC. The entire variable domain, with the rest obtained from reference TRBV30 and TRBJ1-2, is as follows: SQTIHQWPATLVQPVGSPLSLECTVEGTSNPNLYWYRQAAGRGLQLLFYSVGIGQISSEVPQNLSASRPQDRQFILSSKKLLLSDSGFYLCAWSPLTGERGYTFGSGTRLTVV.

This chain uses TRBV7-2 with TRBJ1-6; D unresolved. The CDR3 runs 14 residues. Trimming cost V 1 base and J 13 bases, with 14 bases left between them. CDR1 is SGHTA, CDR2 FQGNSA, per germline. The CDR3 region has the DNA TGTGCCAGCAGCTTAGACCGAGGTCAGCGGCCCCTCCACTTT. Amino acids: CASSLDRGQRPLHF.